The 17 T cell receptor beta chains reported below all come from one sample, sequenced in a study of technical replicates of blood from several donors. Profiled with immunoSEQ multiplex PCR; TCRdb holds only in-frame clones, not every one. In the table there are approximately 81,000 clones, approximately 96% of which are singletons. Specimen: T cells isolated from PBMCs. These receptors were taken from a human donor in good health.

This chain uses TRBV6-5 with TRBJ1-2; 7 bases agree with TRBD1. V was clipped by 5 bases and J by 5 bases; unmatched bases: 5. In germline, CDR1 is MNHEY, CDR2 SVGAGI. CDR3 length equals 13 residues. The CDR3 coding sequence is TGTGCCAGCAGTCCGAGGACAGGTTATGGCTACACCTTC. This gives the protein CASSPRTGYGYTF.

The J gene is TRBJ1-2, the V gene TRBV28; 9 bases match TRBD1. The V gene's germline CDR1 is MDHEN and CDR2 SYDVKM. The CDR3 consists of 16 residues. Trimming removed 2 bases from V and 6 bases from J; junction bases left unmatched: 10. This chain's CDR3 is CASSLRKTGGWDGYTF. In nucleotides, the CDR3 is TGTGCCAGCAGTTTAAGGAAAACAGGGGGCTGGGATGGCTACACCTTC.

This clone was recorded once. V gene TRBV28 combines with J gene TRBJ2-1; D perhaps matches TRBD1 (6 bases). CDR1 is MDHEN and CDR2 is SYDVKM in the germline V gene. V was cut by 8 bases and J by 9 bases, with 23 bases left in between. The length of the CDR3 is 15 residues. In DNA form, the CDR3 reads TGTGCCAGCGTAGGTCTGGACGACAGCAGGGGTGAGCAGTTCTTC. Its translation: CASVGLDDSRGEQFF.

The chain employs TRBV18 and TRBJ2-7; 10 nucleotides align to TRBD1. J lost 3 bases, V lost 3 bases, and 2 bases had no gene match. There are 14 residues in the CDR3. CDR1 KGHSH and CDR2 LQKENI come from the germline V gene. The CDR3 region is CASSPGTGDYEQYF. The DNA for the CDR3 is TGTGCCAGCTCACCCGGGACAGGGGACTACGAGCAGTACTTC.

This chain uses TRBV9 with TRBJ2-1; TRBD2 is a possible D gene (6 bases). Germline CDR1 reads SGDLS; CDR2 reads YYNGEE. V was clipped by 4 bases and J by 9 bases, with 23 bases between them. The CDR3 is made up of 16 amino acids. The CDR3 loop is CASSPFADRELLEQFF. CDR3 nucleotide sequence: TGTGCCAGCAGCCCATTCGCTGATCGGGAGCTACTTGAGCAGTTCTTC.

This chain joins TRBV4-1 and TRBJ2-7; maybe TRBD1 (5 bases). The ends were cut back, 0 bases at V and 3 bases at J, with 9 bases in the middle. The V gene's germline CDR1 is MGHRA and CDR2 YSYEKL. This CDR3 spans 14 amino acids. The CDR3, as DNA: TGCGCCAGCAGCCAAGACAACAGGTTCTACGAGCAGTACTTC. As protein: CASSQDNRFYEQYF.

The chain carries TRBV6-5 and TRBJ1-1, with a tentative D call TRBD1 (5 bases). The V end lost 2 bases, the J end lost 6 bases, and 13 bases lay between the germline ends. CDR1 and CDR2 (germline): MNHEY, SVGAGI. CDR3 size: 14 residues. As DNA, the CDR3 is TGTGCCAGCAGTTACAGCCAGGGTATCTCTGAAGCTTTCTTT. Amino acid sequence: CASSYSQGISEAFF.

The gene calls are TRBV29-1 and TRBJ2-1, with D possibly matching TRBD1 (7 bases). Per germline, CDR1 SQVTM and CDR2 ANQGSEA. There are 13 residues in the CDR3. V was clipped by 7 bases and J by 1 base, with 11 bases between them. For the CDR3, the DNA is TGCAGCGGCGCAGGGGGGTCCTACAATGAGCAGTTCTTC. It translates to CSGAGGSYNEQFF.

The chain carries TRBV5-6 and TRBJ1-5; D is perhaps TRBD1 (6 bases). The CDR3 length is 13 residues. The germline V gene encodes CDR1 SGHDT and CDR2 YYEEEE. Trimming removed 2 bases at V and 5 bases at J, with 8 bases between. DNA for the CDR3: TGTGCCAGCAGCTTAGGGGGGGATCAGCCCCAGCATTTT. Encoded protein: CASSLGGDQPQHF.

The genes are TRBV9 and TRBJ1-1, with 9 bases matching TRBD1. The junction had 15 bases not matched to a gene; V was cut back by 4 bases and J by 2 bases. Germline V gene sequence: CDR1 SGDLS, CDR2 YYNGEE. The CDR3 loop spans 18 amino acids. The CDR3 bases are TGTGCCAGCAGCCCCGGGCATCGGACAGGGGCTACAAACACTGAAGCTTTCTTT. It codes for CASSPGHRTGATNTEAFF.

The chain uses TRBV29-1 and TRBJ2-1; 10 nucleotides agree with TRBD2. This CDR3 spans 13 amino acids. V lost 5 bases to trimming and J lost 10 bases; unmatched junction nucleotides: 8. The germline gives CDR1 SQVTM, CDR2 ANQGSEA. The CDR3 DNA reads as TGCAGCGTTCGAGGGACTAGCGCTTCAGAGCAGTTCTTC. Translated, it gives CSVRGTSASEQFF.

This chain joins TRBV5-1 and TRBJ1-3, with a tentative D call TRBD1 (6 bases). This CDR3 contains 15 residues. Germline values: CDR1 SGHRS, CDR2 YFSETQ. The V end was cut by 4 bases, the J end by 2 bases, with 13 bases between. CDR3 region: CASSPTQGTGNTIYF. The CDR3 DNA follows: TGCGCCAGCAGCCCAACACAGGGAACTGGAAACACCATATATTTT.

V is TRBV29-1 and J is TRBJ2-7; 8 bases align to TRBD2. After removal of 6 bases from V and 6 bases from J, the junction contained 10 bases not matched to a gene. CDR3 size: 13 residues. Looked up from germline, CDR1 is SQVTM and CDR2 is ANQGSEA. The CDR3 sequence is CSVDISGNGEQYF. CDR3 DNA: TGCAGCGTCGACATTAGCGGGAACGGCGAGCAGTACTTC.

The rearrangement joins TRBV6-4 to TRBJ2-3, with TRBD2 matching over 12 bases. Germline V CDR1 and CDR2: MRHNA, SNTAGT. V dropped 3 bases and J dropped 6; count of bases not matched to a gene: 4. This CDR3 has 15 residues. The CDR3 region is CASSEASGRADTQYF. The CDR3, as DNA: TGTGCCAGCAGTGAAGCTAGCGGGAGGGCCGATACGCAGTATTTT.

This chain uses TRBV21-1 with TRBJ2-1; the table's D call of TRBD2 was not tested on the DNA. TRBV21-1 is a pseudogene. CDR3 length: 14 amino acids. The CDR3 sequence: CASSTPLVLNEQFF. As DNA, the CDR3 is TGTGCCAGCAGTACCCCTCTAGTGCTCAATGAGCAGTTCTTC.

The CDR3 nucleotides read TGTGCCAGCAGCTTGCTAGGTGGCGAGCAGTACTTC. It is translated as CASSLLGGEQYF. The chain combines TRBV7-6 with TRBJ2-7, with no clear D. The germline gives CDR1 SGHVS, CDR2 FNYEAQ. This CDR3 is built from 12 residues. The ends were cut back, 3 bases at V and 6 bases at J, with 9 bases in the middle. Looking up the rest from reference TRBV7-6 and TRBJ2-7 gives the full variable domain: GAGVSQSPRYKVTKRGQDVALRCDPISGHVSLYWYRQALGQGPEFLTYFNYEAQQDKSGLPNDRFSAERPEGSISTLTIQRTEQRDSAMYRCASSLLGGEQYFGPGTRLTVT.

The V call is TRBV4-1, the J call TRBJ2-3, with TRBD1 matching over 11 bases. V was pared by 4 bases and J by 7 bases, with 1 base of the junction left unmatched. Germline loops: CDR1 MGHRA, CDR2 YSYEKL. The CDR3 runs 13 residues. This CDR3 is CASSRDRGYTQYF. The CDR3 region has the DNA TGCGCCAGCAGCCGGGACAGGGGGTATACGCAGTATTTT.